This entry is about one T cell receptor beta chain. Its antigen is undetermined. This specimen comes from a study of cytomegalovirus exposure and HLA in healthy donors. Study-wide context: Most donors, around 81% of a few hundred genotyped, fell in the Caucasian-associated ancestry cluster. Study-wide results and caveats: In vitro data verified a few CMV-associated chains as specific for CMV antigens. TCR beta chain V- and J-gene trimming was linked, in a later analysis, to a missense variant in DCLRE1C.

PCR amplification relied on 60 Vbeta primers (plus 13 Jbeta primers). This table comes from immunoSEQ multiplex PCR, and its TCRdb copy is limited to in-frame clones, with some not included. This sample carries some 190,000 clones, roughly 78% of them seen once, and the ten largest clones take 1.5% to 2%. The germline CDR1 and CDR2 sequences are SGHRS and YFSETQ. V was pared by 6 bases and J by 4 bases, with 19 bases between. The CDR3 spans 15 residues. This chain links TRBV5-1 with TRBJ1-2; weak D call: TRBD1 (6 bases). The receptor was derived from a woman aged 25 to 39 in good health and CMV-seronegative. Sequencing was performed on PBMCs. CDR3 bases: TGCGCCAGCACCCGAGGGGGGGAAGCAGGCTATGGCTACACCTTC. Its protein is CASTRGGEAGYGYTF.